The entry that follows covers one T cell receptor (beta chain) sequence. Its target is unknown. The data originate from a study of identical twins. A single record per CDR3 protein comes from TCRdb applying MiXCR to the 5' RACE reads. The data hold hundreds of thousands of distinct CDR3 sequences, with about 20% observed a single time. Study-level points and caveats: Surplus twin overlap in beta out-of-frame sequences was less pronounced. Twin sharing of out-of-frame TCR alpha was underestimated by models in monozygotic pairs.

CDR3 size: 13 residues. V lost 3 bases and J 3 bases, leaving 9 bases between the germline ends. Per germline, CDR1 SGHRS and CDR2 YFSETQ. The sample was also reused in another study, on T cells expressing NK-cell markers. As that report states: TCR beta repertoires came from sorted CD3+CD56+NKG2C+, CD3+CD56+NKG2C- and CD3+CD56-NKG2C+ T cells. Topping the CD3+CD56-NKG2C+ fraction as well were these clonotypes, in a handful of donors.

This sequence joins TRBV5-1 and TRBJ1-2; tentative D call: TRBD1 (5 bases). This TCR was recovered from a young woman in good health. The sequenced sample was PBMCs. In DNA form, the CDR3 reads TGCGCCAGCAGCTCCGCGGGGGACTATGGCTACACCTTC. Residues: CASSSAGDYGYTF.